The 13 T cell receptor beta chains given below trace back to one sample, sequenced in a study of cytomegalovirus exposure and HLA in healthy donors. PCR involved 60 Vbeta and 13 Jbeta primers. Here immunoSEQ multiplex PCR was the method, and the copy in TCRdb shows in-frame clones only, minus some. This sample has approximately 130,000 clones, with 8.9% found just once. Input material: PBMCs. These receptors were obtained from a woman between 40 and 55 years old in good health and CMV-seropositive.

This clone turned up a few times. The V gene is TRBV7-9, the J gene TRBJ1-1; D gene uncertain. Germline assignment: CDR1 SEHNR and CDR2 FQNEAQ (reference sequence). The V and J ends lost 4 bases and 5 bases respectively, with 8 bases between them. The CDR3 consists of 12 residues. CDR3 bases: TGTGCCAGCAGCTCTGGAGAAACTGAAGCTTTCTTT. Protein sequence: CASSSGETEAFF.

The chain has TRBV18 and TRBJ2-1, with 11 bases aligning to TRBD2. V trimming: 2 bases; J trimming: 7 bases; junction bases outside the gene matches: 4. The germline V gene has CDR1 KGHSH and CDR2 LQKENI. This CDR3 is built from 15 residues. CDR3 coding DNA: TGTGCCAGCTCACCAGGGACTAGCGGTACTAATGAGCAGTTCTTC. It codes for CASSPGTSGTNEQFF.

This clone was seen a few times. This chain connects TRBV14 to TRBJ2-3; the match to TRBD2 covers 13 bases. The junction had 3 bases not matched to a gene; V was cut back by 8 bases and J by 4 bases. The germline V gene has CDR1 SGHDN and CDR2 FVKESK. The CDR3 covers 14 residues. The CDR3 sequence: CASGGLAGADTQYF. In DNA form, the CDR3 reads TGTGCCAGCGGCGGACTAGCGGGGGCAGATACGCAGTATTTT.

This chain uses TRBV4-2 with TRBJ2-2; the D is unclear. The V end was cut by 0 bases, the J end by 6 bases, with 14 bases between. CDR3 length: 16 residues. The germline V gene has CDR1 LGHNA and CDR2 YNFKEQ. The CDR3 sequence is CASSQDRRSGSGELFF. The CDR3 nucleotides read TGTGCCAGCAGCCAAGATCGGCGGTCCGGGTCCGGGGAGCTGTTTTTT.

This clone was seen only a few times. DNA for the CDR3: TGCGCCAGCAGCTTGGTGTCAGGAGGGGAGACCCAGTACTTC. Amino acids: CASSLVSGGETQYF. This chain uses TRBV5-1 with TRBJ2-5; possibly TRBD2 for D (6 bases). The CDR3 length is 14 residues. V lost 0 bases and J lost 5, with 11 bases in between. CDR1 is SGHRS, CDR2 YFSETQ, per germline.

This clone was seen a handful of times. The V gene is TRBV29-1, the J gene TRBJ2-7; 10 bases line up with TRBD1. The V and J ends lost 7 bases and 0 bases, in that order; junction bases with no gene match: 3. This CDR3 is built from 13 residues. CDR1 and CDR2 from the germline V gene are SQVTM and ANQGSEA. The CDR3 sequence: CSDRDRGSYEQYF. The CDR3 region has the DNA TGCAGCGACCGGGACAGGGGCTCCTACGAGCAGTACTTC.

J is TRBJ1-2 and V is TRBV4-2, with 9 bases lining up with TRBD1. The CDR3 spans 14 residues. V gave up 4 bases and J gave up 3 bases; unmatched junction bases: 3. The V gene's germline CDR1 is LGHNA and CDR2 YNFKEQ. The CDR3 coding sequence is TGTGCCAGCAGCCTCACAGGGGGCGACTATGGCTACACCTTC. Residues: CASSLTGGDYGYTF.

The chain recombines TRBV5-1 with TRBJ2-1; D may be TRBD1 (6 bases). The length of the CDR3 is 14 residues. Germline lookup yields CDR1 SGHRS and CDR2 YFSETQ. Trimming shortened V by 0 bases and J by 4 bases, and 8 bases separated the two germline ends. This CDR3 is CASSLGQAYNEQFF. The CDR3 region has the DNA TGCGCCAGCAGCTTGGGACAGGCGTACAATGAGCAGTTCTTC. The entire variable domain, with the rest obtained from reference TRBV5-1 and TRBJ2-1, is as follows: KAGVTQTPRYLIKTRGQQVTLSCSPISGHRSVSWYQQTPGQGLQFLFEYFSETQRNKGNFPGRFSGRQFSNSRSEMNVSTLELGDSALYLCASSLGQAYNEQFFGPGTRLTVL.

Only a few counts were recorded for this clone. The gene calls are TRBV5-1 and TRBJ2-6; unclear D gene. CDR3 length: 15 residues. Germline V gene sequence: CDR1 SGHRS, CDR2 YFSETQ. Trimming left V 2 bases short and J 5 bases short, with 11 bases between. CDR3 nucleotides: TGCGCCAGCAGCTTCTCGCCAGGCTGGGCCAACGTCCTGACTTTC. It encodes CASSFSPGWANVLTF.

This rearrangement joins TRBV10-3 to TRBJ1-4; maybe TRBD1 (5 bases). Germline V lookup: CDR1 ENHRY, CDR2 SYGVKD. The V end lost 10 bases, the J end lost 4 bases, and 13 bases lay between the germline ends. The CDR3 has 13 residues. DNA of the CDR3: TGTGCCACCGGGGGAACAGATAATGAAAAACTGTTTTTT. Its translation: CATGGTDNEKLFF.

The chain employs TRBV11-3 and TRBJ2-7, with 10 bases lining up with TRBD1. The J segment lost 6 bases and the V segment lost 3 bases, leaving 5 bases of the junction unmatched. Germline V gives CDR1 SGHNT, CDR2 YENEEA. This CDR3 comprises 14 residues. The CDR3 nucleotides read TGTGCCAGCAGCTTGGGGACAGGGGTATCCGAGCAGTACTTC. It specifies CASSLGTGVSEQYF.

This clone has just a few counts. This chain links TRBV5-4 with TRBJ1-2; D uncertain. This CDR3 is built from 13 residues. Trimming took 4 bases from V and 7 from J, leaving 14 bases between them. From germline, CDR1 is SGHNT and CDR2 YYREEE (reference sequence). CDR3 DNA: TGTGCCAGCAGCCTCGTTAGGGAGGGTGGCTACACCTTC. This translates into CASSLVREGGYTF.

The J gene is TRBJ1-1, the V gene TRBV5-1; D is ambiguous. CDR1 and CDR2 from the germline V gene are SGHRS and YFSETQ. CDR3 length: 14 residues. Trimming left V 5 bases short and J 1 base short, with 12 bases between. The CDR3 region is CASSLALTNTEAFF. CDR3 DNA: TGCGCCAGCAGTCTCGCGTTAACGAACACTGAAGCTTTCTTT.